Listed here are 26 T cell receptor beta chains from one sample, sequenced in a study of T cells in Graves' hyperthyroidism and ophthalmopathy. What was amplified from RNA transcripts were TCR beta CDR3 regions. Using the HTBI primer set, a first-round RT-PCR was run on the TCR CDR3. TCRdb re-called the multiplex PCR reads with MiXCR, one entry per CDR3 protein. The table has 650,000 to 800,000 distinct CDR3 sequences, roughly 45% seen once; the top ten hold approximately 7.2%. What was sequenced was peripheral blood or thyroid tissue (not recorded which). Source of these receptors: an adult man with Graves' disease, either hyperthyroidism or ophthalmopathy (not recorded which).

DNA of the CDR3: TGTGCCAGCAGCGGGGGCGGGGGCCGTCACCCCGGGGGCTATGGCTACACCTTC. It specifies CASSGGGGRHPGGYGYTF. The V gene is TRBV12-3 or TRBV12-4, the J gene TRBJ1-2, with a possible D match to TRBD1 (6 bases). With 6 bases removed from V and 4 bases from J, the gap between germline ends came to 27 bases. This CDR3 is built from 18 residues.

This chain connects TRBV12-3 or TRBV12-4 to TRBJ2-2; TRBD2 matches 13 bases. The length of the CDR3 is 16 residues. After removal of 5 bases from V and 5 bases from J, the junction contained 5 bases not matched to a gene. The chain's CDR3 is CASSALTSGRTGELFF. For the CDR3, the DNA is TGTGCCAGCAGTGCGCTGACTAGCGGGAGGACCGGGGAGCTGTTTTTT.

A few counts support this clonotype. The CDR3: CASNPSRFPANTEAFF. CDR3 nucleotide sequence: TGTGCCAGCAACCCCTCCAGGTTTCCTGCGAACACTGAAGCTTTCTTT. This chain links TRBV7-8 with TRBJ1-1; D gene ambiguous. CDR1 is SGHVS, CDR2 FQNEAQ, per germline. V was cut by 7 bases and J by 1 base, with 19 bases left in between. The CDR3 sequence is 16 residues long.

This clonotype has more than one count but fewer than ten. Germline and junction disagree at one end, which may indicate a read error. The V gene is TRBV5-1, the J gene TRBJ1-1, with TRBD1 matching over 8 bases. The CDR3 has 14 residues. The germline gives CDR1 SGHRS, CDR2 YFSETQ. In nucleotides, the CDR3 is TGTGCCAGCAGCTCAGATCCAGGACAGGGTCAAGCTTTCTTT. Amino acid sequence: CASSSDPGQGQAFF.

Worth noting for this clonotype: The conserved closing phenylalanine or tryptophan is absent in this CDR3, likely reflecting a read error. Because the CDR3's place on the DNA is in doubt, the DNA is left out and the CDR3 is given as listed by TCRdb. This chain joins TRBV29-1 and TRBJ1-1; whether TRBD1, the table's D call, matches the DNA was not checked. CDR1 is SQVTM and CDR2 is ANQGSEA in the germline V gene. Including both end residues, the CDR3 is 10 amino acids long. The CDR3 sequence: CSVDRGHPNY.

This clonotype was counted between two and nine times. The chain employs TRBV20-1 and TRBJ1-4; 7 bases are shared with TRBD1. V shed 1 base, J shed 5 bases, and the junction held 7 bases outside the gene matches. This CDR3 comprises 15 residues. Germline V lookup: CDR1 DFQATT, CDR2 SNEGSKA (reference sequence). CDR3 residues: CSARVSLRGNEKLFF. In nucleotides, the CDR3 is TGCAGTGCTAGAGTCAGTCTCAGGGGGAATGAAAAACTGTTTTTT.

This chain connects TRBV11-2 to TRBJ2-7; possible D gene TRBD1, 5 bases. Per germline, CDR1 SGHAT and CDR2 FQNNGV. V was shortened by 5 bases and J by 6 bases, with 11 bases between the two germline ends. This CDR3 spans 12 amino acids. As DNA, the CDR3 is TGTGCCAGCAGCGACGGTAGGGGCGAGCAGTACTTC. Its protein product is CASSDGRGEQYF.

Details on this clonotype: No conserved phenylalanine or tryptophan is present at the end of the CDR3, so a read error is the likely explanation. This chain connects TRBV15 to TRBJ1-4; D remains ambiguous. Trimming shortened V by 1 base and J by 3 bases, and 9 bases separated the two germline ends. The CDR3 covers 15 residues. CDR1 and CDR2 (germline): LNHNV, YYDKDF (reference sequence). CDR3 bases: TGTGCCACCAGCAGAGCGGGGAGCCCTAATGAAAAACTGTTTTTA. This gives the protein CATSRAGSPNEKLFL.

The V gene is TRBV29-1, the J gene TRBJ1-2; weak D call: TRBD1 (6 bases). The ends were cut back, 4 bases at V and 10 bases at J, with 7 bases in the middle. Per germline, CDR1 SQVTM and CDR2 ANQGSEA. CDR3 length: 9 residues. The DNA for the CDR3 is TGCAGCGTTGGGACAGACTACACCTTC. Translation: CSVGTDYTF.

As for this clonotype: A much larger clone lies a single base off, so this may be a read error. V is TRBV10-3 and J is TRBJ1-2, with 8 positions matching TRBD1. This CDR3 has 13 amino acids. Germline CDR1 and CDR2: ENHRY and SYGVKD. With V trimmed by 10 bases and J by 8 bases, 12 bases remained unmatched. The CDR3 region is CANRATGAWGYTF. The CDR3 DNA follows: TGTGCCAACAGAGCGACAGGGGCTTGGGGCTACACCTTC.

The V call is TRBV20-1, the J call TRBJ2-7; 13 bases line up with TRBD2. Germline loops: CDR1 DFQATT, CDR2 SNEGSKA (reference sequence). With 3 bases clipped from V and 6 bases from J, the junction kept 11 bases outside the gene matches. This CDR3 has 16 residues. CDR3 amino acids: CSASNDYRTSGSEQYF. As DNA, the CDR3 is TGCAGTGCTAGTAATGATTATCGGACTAGCGGGAGCGAGCAGTACTTC.

At least ten counts were recorded for this clonotype. One end of the junction does not line up with germline, which may come from a read error. The V call is TRBV7-9, the J call TRBJ1-1; D may be TRBD1 (5 bases). Germline loops: CDR1 SEHNR, CDR2 FQNEAQ (reference sequence). The CDR3 consists of 12 residues. CDR3 sequence (DNA): TGTGCCAGCAGCTCCGGTCCCGGGACTCCGGACTTT. Encoded protein: CASSSGPGTPDF.

The chain couples TRBV29-1 to TRBJ1-5; D is unresolved. The V gene lost 4 bases and the J gene lost 4 bases, with 14 bases spanning the gap. Germline CDR1 and CDR2: SQVTM and ANQGSEA. The CDR3 is made up of 14 amino acids. CDR3: CSVAAGEANQPQHF. The CDR3 bases are TGCAGCGTTGCCGCCGGCGAGGCGAATCAGCCCCAGCATTTT.

V is TRBV5-6 and J is TRBJ2-7, with TRBD1 as a possible D gene (6 bases). The CDR3 has 14 amino acids. Per germline, CDR1 SGHDT and CDR2 YYEEEE. The V end lost 6 bases, the J end lost 5 bases, and 18 bases lay between the germline ends. This CDR3 is CASTLDSLDHEQYF. The DNA of the CDR3 is TGTGCCAGCACCCTGGACAGTCTTGACCACGAGCAGTACTTC.

This clonotype was seen repeatedly, ten times or more. The chain couples TRBV24-1 to TRBJ1-4, with 7 nucleotides matching TRBD1. J gave up 0 bases and V 5 bases, and 2 bases lay outside the gene matches. CDR1 is KGHDR, CDR2 SFDVKD, per germline. CDR3 length: 15 residues. CDR3 DNA sequence: TGTGCCACCAGTGGTGGGACAGCAACTAATGAAAAACTGTTTTTT. It is translated as CATSGGTATNEKLFF.

The chain recombines TRBV11-2 with TRBJ2-5; D is unclear. Germline CDR1 and CDR2: SGHAT and FQNNGV. The CDR3 consists of 13 residues. Trimming left V 5 bases short and J 0 bases short, with 7 bases between. The CDR3 DNA reads TGTGCCAGCAGCCAAGCTGACCAAGAGACCCAGTACTTC. As protein: CASSQADQETQYF.

This clonotype was recorded many times. V usage is TRBV7-9 and J usage is TRBJ1-2; D unclear. V was cut by 1 base and J by 2 bases, with 8 bases left in between. CDR3 size: 14 residues. Germline CDR1 SEHNR, CDR2 FQNEAQ (reference sequence). This CDR3 reads CASSLGWRNYGYTF. CDR3 coding DNA: TGTGCCAGCAGCTTAGGGTGGCGAAACTATGGCTACACCTTC.

V gene TRBV29-1 combines with J gene TRBJ2-5, with a weak D call TRBD2 (6 bases). V dropped 8 bases and J dropped 5 bases, with 12 bases sitting between them. Per the germline V gene, CDR1 is SQVTM and CDR2 is ANQGSEA. This CDR3 region has 11 residues. Here the CDR3 DNA reads TGCAGCCAGGCTGCGGGGGAGACCCAGTACTTC. This gives the protein CSQAAGETQYF.

This clonotype has at least ten counts. This chain joins TRBV13 and TRBJ1-6; 7 nucleotides line up with TRBD1. V trimming: 3 bases; J trimming: 13 bases; junction bases outside the gene matches: 3. Looked up from germline, CDR1 is PRHDT and CDR2 is FYEKMQ (reference sequence). There are 12 residues in the CDR3. The CDR3 DNA sequence: TGTGCCAGCAGCTTCGGCAGGGGGCCCCTCCACTTT. Encoded protein: CASSFGRGPLHF. The variable domain in full, completed from reference TRBV13 and TRBJ1-6, reads AAGVIQSPRHLIKEKRETATLKCYPIPRHDTVYWYQQGPGQDPQFLISFYEKMQSDKGSIPDRFSAQQFSDYHSELNMSSLELGDSALYFCASSFGRGPLHFGNGTRLTVT.

The chain's CDR3 is CASSFNGGREKLFF. The DNA of the CDR3 is TGTGCCAGCAGTTTCAATGGGGGGCGTGAAAAACTGTTTTTT. The rearrangement uses TRBV27 and TRBJ1-4, with D possibly TRBD1 on 6 matching bases. Germline CDR1 and CDR2: MNHEY and SMNVEV (reference sequence). The CDR3 has 14 residues. The V gene lost 3 bases and the J gene lost 7 bases, with 12 bases spanning the gap.

J is TRBJ1-2 and V is TRBV20-1; a possible D gene is TRBD1 (6 bases). The CDR3 spans 14 residues. V was cut by 3 bases and J by 5 bases, with 16 bases left in between. The germline V gene has CDR1 DFQATT and CDR2 SNEGSKA (reference sequence). For the CDR3, the DNA is TGCAGTGCTAGGCTTGGGCAGGGGATATATGGCTACACCTTC. This gives the protein CSARLGQGIYGYTF.

The chain joins TRBV7-8 to TRBJ2-5; D perhaps matches TRBD1 (5 bases). The V end was cut by 5 bases, the J end by 5 bases, with 12 bases between. Germline V gene data show CDR1 as SGHVS and CDR2 as FQNEAQ. The CDR3 spans 13 residues. Written as DNA, the CDR3 is TGTGCCAGCAGCCGAAGGACATTTGAGACCCAGTACTTC. Its protein is CASSRRTFETQYF.

This clonotype was found a few times. The chain is built from TRBV20-1 and TRBJ1-1; 10 nucleotides align to TRBD1. CDR1 and CDR2 from the germline V gene are DFQATT and SNEGSKA (reference sequence). The CDR3 is 14 residues long. J gave up 0 bases and V 6 bases, and 4 bases lay outside the gene matches. The CDR3 sequence is CSARQGAMNTEAFF. The CDR3 DNA reads TGCAGTGCAAGACAGGGGGCCATGAACACTGAAGCTTTCTTT.

The rearrangement uses TRBV15 and TRBJ1-1, with TRBD1 identical over 10 bases. Trimming cost V 6 bases and J 4 bases; bases outside gene matches: 2. From germline, CDR1 is LNHNV and CDR2 YYDKDF (reference sequence). There are 13 residues in the CDR3. DNA of the CDR3: TGTGCCACCAGTAGGACAGGGGGCACTGAAGCTTTCTTT. Protein product: CATSRTGGTEAFF.

This chain uses TRBV7-9 with TRBJ1-6; D gene unclear. CDR3 size: 14 residues. Trimming shortened V by 5 bases and J by 6 bases, and 11 bases separated the two germline ends. Germline V CDR1 and CDR2: SEHNR, FQNEAQ (reference sequence). The CDR3 is CASSTSRINSPLHF. The CDR3 nucleotides are TGTGCCAGCAGCACCAGCAGAATTAATTCACCCCTCCACTTT.

V is TRBV11-2 and J is TRBJ1-6; weak D call: TRBD1 (6 bases). Germline V gives CDR1 SGHAT, CDR2 FQNNGV. V shed 6 bases and J shed 8 bases, with 17 bases lying between them. There are 15 residues in the CDR3. The CDR3 reads CASRGALVTYSPLHF. Written as DNA, the CDR3 is TGTGCCAGCAGGGGGGCCCTGGTCACCTATTCACCCCTCCACTTT. The complete variable domain, with remaining parts taken from reference TRBV11-2 and TRBJ1-6, reads EAGVAQSPRYKIIEKRQSVAFWCNPISGHATLYWYQQILGQGPKLLIQFQNNGVVDDSQLPKDRFSAERLKGVDSTLKIQPAKLEDSAVYLCASRGALVTYSPLHFGNGTRLTVT.